The 14 T cell receptor beta chains listed next were all sequenced from one sample in a study of CD8 T cells in Susac syndrome (dated by TCRdb to between 2019 and 2020). Libraries were prepared through the immunoSEQ multiplex PCR assay. RNA was extracted using the RNeasy kit, and roughly 0.5 to 1 microgram was reverse transcribed with random hexamers. TCRdb reprocessed the public reads (quality trimming at Q25 with fastp, clone calling with MiXCR) and kept in-frame beta chains. Entries that share a CDR3 protein sequence are merged under the most common genes and DNA. The sample table shows fewer than 140,000 distinct CDR3 sequences, and less than 95% are seen once. The biggest ten clones account for 0.41% of the sample. The specimen was CD8+ T cells from PBMCs. All receptors derive from a human donor with Susac syndrome.

This chain uses TRBV3-1 with TRBJ2-5; D assignment may be TRBD1 or TRBD2 (5 bases each). The CDR3 spans 16 residues. The germline V gene has CDR1 LGHDT and CDR2 YNNKEL (reference sequence). Deletions cut 1 base from V and 1 base from J, with 13 bases between. The CDR3: CASSQVYGDLQETQYF. The CDR3 DNA is TGTGCCAGCAGCCAAGTTTACGGGGACCTCCAAGAGACCCAGTACTTC.

CDR3 sequence reads: CASSFGGTVYEQYF. CDR3 DNA: TGTGCCAGCAGTTTCGGGGGGACAGTATACGAGCAGTACTTC. This chain links TRBV27 with TRBJ2-7; either TRBD1 or TRBD2 may fit D (7 bases each). V was clipped by 3 bases and J by 4 bases, with 13 bases between them. Germline values: CDR1 MNHEY, CDR2 SMNVEV (reference sequence). The CDR3 length is 14 residues.

The chain links TRBV20-1 to TRBJ1-1; weak D call: TRBD1 (5 bases). Germline V CDR1 and CDR2: DFQATT, SNEGSKA (reference sequence). This CDR3 has 13 residues. Trimming took off 3 bases at V and 3 bases at J, with 11 bases between the two ends. The CDR3 DNA sequence: TGCAGTGCTAGGACCAGGGACTACACTGAAGCTTTCTTT. Translated: CSARTRDYTEAFF.

The V call is TRBV2, the J call TRBJ2-2; D remains unclear. The V gene's germline CDR1 is SNHLY and CDR2 FYNNEI. The V and J ends lost 3 bases and 0 bases respectively, with 5 bases between them. CDR3 length: 14 amino acids. CDR3 sequence reads: CASSDRPNTGELFF. The CDR3 coding sequence is TGTGCCAGCAGTGATAGACCGAACACCGGGGAGCTGTTTTTT.

The DNA for the CDR3 is TGCAGCGTTGAACCCAGACAGAGGGGAGATACGCAGTATTTT. This translates into CSVEPRQRGDTQYF. The V and J genes are TRBV29-1 and TRBJ2-3; either TRBD1 or TRBD2 may supply D (5 bases each). The CDR3 sequence is 14 residues long. Germline V CDR1 and CDR2: SQVTM, ANQGSEA. The ends were cut back, 2 bases at V and 5 bases at J, with 14 bases in the middle.

The chain combines TRBV29-1 with TRBJ1-1; D may be TRBD1 (5 bases). Per the germline V gene, CDR1 is SQVTM and CDR2 is ANQGSEA. V lost 7 bases to trimming and J lost 6 bases, with 15 bases between them. The CDR3 runs 12 residues. CDR3 protein: CSDQAGSPEAFF. For the CDR3, the DNA is TGCAGCGACCAGGCAGGGAGCCCTGAAGCTTTCTTT.

The CDR3 DNA is TGTGCCAGCAGCCGGACTAGCGGGGGGCCGCTTGAGGATGAGCAGTTCTTC. Translation gives CASSRTSGGPLEDEQFF. The V and J genes are TRBV7-9 and TRBJ2-1, with 14 bases identical to TRBD2. V was clipped by 5 bases and J by 8 bases; unmatched bases: 11. CDR3 length equals 17 residues. CDR1 is SEHNR, CDR2 FQNEAQ, per germline (reference sequence).

V and J are TRBV25-1 and TRBJ1-6, with a possible D match to TRBD1 (5 bases). CDR3 length equals 17 residues. V gave up 3 bases and J gave up 0 bases, with 12 bases separating them. Germline-derived CDR1 and CDR2 are MGHDK and SYGVNS. The CDR3 sequence: CASSDGGVSSYNSPLHF. The CDR3 DNA is TGTGCCAGCAGTGATGGGGGGGTTAGCTCCTATAATTCACCCCTCCACTTT. Full variable domain (rest looked up from reference TRBV25-1 and TRBJ1-6): EADIYQTPRYLVIGTGKKITLECSQTMGHDKMYWYQQDPGMELHLIHYSYGVNSTEKGDLSSESTVSRIRTEHFPLTLESARPSHTSQYLCASSDGGVSSYNSPLHFGNGTRLTVT.

The chain links TRBV29-1 to TRBJ2-7; no firm D call. The CDR3 totals 13 residues. Germline values: CDR1 SQVTM, CDR2 ANQGSEA. V was shortened by 1 base and J by 0 bases, with 7 bases between the two germline ends. CDR3: CSVEVGNSYEQYF. The CDR3 DNA sequence: TGCAGCGTTGAAGTGGGAAACTCCTACGAGCAGTACTTC.

This chain links TRBV3-1 with TRBJ1-5; D remains unclear. The CDR3 has 12 residues. V lost 2 bases and J lost 6, with 5 bases in between. Germline V gene lookup returns CDR1 LGHDT and CDR2 YNNKEL (reference sequence). The CDR3 protein is CASSQSTQPQHF. Written as DNA, the CDR3 is TGTGCCAGCAGCCAATCAACTCAGCCCCAGCATTTT.

The chain couples TRBV3-1 to TRBJ2-3; no reliable D call. This CDR3 region has 14 residues. Trimming took off 0 bases at V and 6 bases at J, with 10 bases between the two ends. The germline gives CDR1 LGHDT, CDR2 YNNKEL (reference sequence). In DNA form, the CDR3 reads TGTGCCAGCAGCCAAGATCTAGGGTCTGATACGCAGTATTTT. It translates to CASSQDLGSDTQYF.

The J gene is TRBJ2-5, the V gene TRBV3-1; TRBD2 matches 13 bases. After removal of 3 bases from V and 1 base from J, the junction contained 2 bases not matched to a gene. CDR1 LGHDT and CDR2 YNNKEL come from the germline V gene (reference sequence). The CDR3 runs 16 residues. The CDR3 DNA follows: TGTGCCAGCAGCCATACTAGCGGGGGGGCCCAAGAGACCCAGTACTTC. This translates into CASSHTSGGAQETQYF.

V usage is TRBV29-1 and J usage is TRBJ1-2; D not certain. Germline V gene data show CDR1 as SQVTM and CDR2 as ANQGSEA. V shed 5 bases and J shed 6 bases, with 10 bases lying between them. The CDR3 has 11 amino acids. As DNA, the CDR3 is TGCAGCGTTCCCCTGGGTGATGGCTACACCTTC. Its translation is CSVPLGDGYTF.

This clonotype was counted a few times. This chain links TRBV11-2 with TRBJ2-7; TRBD1 matches 7 bases. CDR1 is SGHAT and CDR2 is FQNNGV in the germline V gene. V shed 5 bases, J shed 7 bases, and the junction held 14 bases outside the gene matches. This CDR3 is built from 15 residues. Here the CDR3 DNA reads TGTGCCAGCAGCGACGAAATGGCAGGGGGTTTTGAGCAGTACTTC. Amino acids: CASSDEMAGGFEQYF.